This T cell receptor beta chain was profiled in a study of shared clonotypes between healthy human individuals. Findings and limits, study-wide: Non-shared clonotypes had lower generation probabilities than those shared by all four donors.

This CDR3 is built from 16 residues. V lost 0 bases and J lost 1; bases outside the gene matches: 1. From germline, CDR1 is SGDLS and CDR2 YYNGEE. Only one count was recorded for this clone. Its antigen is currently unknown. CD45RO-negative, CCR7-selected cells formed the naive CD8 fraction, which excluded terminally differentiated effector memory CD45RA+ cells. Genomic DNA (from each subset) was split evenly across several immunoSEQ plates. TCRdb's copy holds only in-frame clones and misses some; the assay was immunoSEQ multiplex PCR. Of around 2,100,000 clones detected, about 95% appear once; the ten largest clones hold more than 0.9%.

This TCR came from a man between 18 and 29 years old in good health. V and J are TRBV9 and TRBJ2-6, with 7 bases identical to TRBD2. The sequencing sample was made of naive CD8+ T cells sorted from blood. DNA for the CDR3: TGTGCCAGCAGCGTAGGGGGAGGGTCTGGGGCCAACGTCCTGACTTTC. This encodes CASSVGGGSGANVLTF.